One and the same sample provided the 7 T cell receptor beta chains below, sequenced in a study of blood T cells in healthy people across ages. Combining a sample-barcoded 5' primer with a J-beta primer mix, a second PCR ran for roughly 7 to 12 cycles. TCRdb independently ran MiXCR on the 5' RACE reads; one entry per CDR3 protein. This sample carries 1.5 million to 2 million distinct CDR3 sequences, roughly 27% of them seen once, and the ten largest clones take about 7.7%. Sequencing was done on a sample of blood. These receptors were obtained from a young woman in good health.

V usage is TRBV2 and J usage is TRBJ2-2; 7 bases map to TRBD2. Germline values: CDR1 SNHLY, CDR2 FYNNEI. This CDR3 region has 15 residues. J was trimmed by 0 bases and V by 4 bases; bases with no gene match: 2. CDR3 coding DNA: TGTGCCAGCAGTGCGAGCGGGACGAACACCGGGGAGCTGTTTTTT. Amino acids: CASSASGTNTGELFF. Full variable domain (remainder filled in from reference TRBV2 and TRBJ2-2): EPEVTQTPSHQVTQMGQEVILRCVPISNHLYFYWYRQILGQKVEFLVSFYNNEISEKSEIFDDQFSVERPDGSNFTLKIRSTKLEDSAMYFCASSASGTNTGELFFGEGSRLTVL.

This clonotype has more than one count but fewer than ten. This chain connects TRBV5-1 to TRBJ1-2; TRBD1 matches 7 bases. V was pared by 5 bases and J by 3 bases, with 7 bases of the junction left unmatched. Germline CDR1 is SGHRS and CDR2 is YFSETQ. The CDR3 runs 14 residues. The CDR3 here is CASRPGQLDYGYTF. The CDR3 bases are TGCGCCAGCAGGCCGGGACAGCTAGACTATGGCTACACCTTC.

The V call is TRBV5-1, the J call TRBJ1-2; D might be TRBD1 (5 bases). This CDR3 has 14 residues. The ends were cut back, 0 bases at V and 7 bases at J, with 13 bases in the middle. Looked up from germline, CDR1 is SGHRS and CDR2 is YFSETQ. The CDR3 reads CASSLDSGIGGYTF. CDR3 coding DNA: TGCGCCAGCAGCTTGGATTCAGGGATAGGTGGCTACACCTTC.

This clonotype was counted between two and nine times. The V call is TRBV3-1, the J call TRBJ1-5; D not certain. Trimming stripped 0 bases from V and 6 bases from J, with 12 bases between. Germline V gene data show CDR1 as LGHDT and CDR2 as YNNKEL (reference sequence). CDR3 length equals 15 residues. CDR3 nucleotide sequence: TGTGCCAGCAGCCAAGAGATGGGGATCGGTCAGCCCCAGCATTTT. It codes for CASSQEMGIGQPQHF.

The chain combines TRBV15 with TRBJ2-3; no firm D call. The CDR3 covers 14 residues. Germline V CDR1 and CDR2: LNHNV, YYDKDF (reference sequence). V lost 0 bases and J lost 2, with 6 bases in between. CDR3 protein: CATSRDGTTDTQYF. The DNA for the CDR3 is TGTGCCACCAGCAGAGATGGAACCACAGATACGCAGTATTTT. The whole variable domain, remainder taken from reference TRBV15 and TRBJ2-3, is DAMVIQNPRYQVTQFGKPVTLSCSQTLNHNVMYWYQQKSSQAPKLLFHYYDKDFNNEADTPDNFQSRRPNTSFCFLDIRSPGLGDTAMYLCATSRDGTTDTQYFGPGTRLTVL.

Comment on this clonotype: Being one base from a much bigger clone, this may be a read error. The J gene is TRBJ2-5, the V gene TRBV12-5, with 8 bases aligning to TRBD2. The CDR3 loop spans 16 amino acids. After removal of 2 bases from V and 11 bases from J, the junction contained 16 bases not matched to a gene. Germline values: CDR1 LGHNT, CDR2 FRNRAP. The CDR3 region is CASGLLLAGQGNEQYF. CDR3 bases: TGTGCTAGTGGTTTGCTTCTAGCGGGCCAGGGGAATGAGCAGTACTTC. The whole variable domain, remainder taken from reference TRBV12-5 and TRBJ2-5, is DARVTQTPRHKVTEMGQEVTMRCQPILGHNTVFWYRQTMMQGLELLAYFRNRAPLDDSGMPKDRFSAEMPDATLATLKIQPSEPRDSAVYFCASGLLLAGQGNEQYFGPGTRLLVL.

This clonotype was observed at least ten times. The chain couples TRBV25-1 to TRBJ2-1; the match to TRBD1 covers 9 bases. Per germline, CDR1 MGHDK and CDR2 SYGVNS. With V trimmed by 4 bases and J by 11 bases, 6 bases remained unmatched. CDR3 length: 13 amino acids. The chain's CDR3 is CASSVTGTGKQFF. In DNA form, the CDR3 reads TGTGCCAGCAGTGTCACCGGGACAGGGAAGCAGTTCTTC.